This T cell receptor beta chain was found in a study of blood T cell repertoires in COVID-19. The overall study: Acute and convalescent COVID-19 specimens originated in the United States, Italy and Spain. From T cells, B-cell-depleted T cells, or PBMCs came the material, which was cDNA or gDNA.

With V trimmed by 3 bases and J by 1 base, 4 bases remained unmatched. Per the germline V gene, CDR1 is KGHSH and CDR2 is LQKENI. The length of the CDR3 is 16 residues. Methods used by the authors: Quantification of nucleated cells was approximated via reference gene primer amplification. Clones were sequenced by immunoSEQ multiplex PCR, and TCRdb holds only the in-frame ones, with some missing. V, J and clone size are those of that table, while D and trimming were read from the DNA. The data contain about 360,000 clones, approximately 86% of them seen just once; the ten biggest clones take up around 7.4%. Patients from Seattle were sampled longitudinally, starting during active infection. This clone was seen just once.

The chain joins TRBV18 to TRBJ2-3, with TRBD1 identical over 10 bases. The TCR comes from a woman aged 55-75 years with COVID-19, enrolled during active disease. The sequenced sample consisted of peripheral blood. CDR3 region: CASSPAGTGGTDTQYF. In DNA, the CDR3 is TGTGCCAGCTCACCCGCCGGGACAGGGGGCACAGATACGCAGTATTTT.